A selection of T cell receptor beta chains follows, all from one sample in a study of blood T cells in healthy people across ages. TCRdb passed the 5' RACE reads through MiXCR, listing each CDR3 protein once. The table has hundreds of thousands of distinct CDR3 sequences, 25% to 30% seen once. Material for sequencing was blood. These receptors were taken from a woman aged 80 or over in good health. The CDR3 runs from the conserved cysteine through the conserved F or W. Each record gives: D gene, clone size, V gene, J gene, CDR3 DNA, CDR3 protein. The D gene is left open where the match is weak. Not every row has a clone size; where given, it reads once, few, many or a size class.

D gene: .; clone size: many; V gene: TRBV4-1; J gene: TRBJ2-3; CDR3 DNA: TGCGCCAGCAGCTCATTACCTGACAGGACAACTAGCACAGATACGCAGTATTTT; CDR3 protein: CASSSLPDRTTSTDTQYF
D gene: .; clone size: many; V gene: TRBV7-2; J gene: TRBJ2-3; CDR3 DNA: TGTGCCAGCAGCACTGGGACTGGGACATTTACGCAGTATTTT; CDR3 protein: CASSTGTGTFTQYF
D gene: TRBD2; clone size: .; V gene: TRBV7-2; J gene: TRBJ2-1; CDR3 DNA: TGTGCCAGCAGCTCCGGCGGGAGGGGGCCACGCTCCTACAATGAGCAGTTCTTC; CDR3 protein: CASSSGGRGPRSYNEQFF
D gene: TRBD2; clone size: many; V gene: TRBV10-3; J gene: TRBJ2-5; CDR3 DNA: TGTGCCATCAGCGAAACCGGGAGCGGGACTAGCGGGGTCCAAGAGACCCAGTACTTC; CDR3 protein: CAISETGSGTSGVQETQYF
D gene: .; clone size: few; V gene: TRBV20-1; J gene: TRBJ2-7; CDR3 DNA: TGCAGTGCTAGAGAAACGGTTGAGCAGTACTTC; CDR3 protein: CSARETVEQYF
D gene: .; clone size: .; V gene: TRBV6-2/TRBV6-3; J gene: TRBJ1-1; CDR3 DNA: TGTGCCAGCAGTCCCGGAGGGGGAGCGAACACTGAAGCTTTCTTT; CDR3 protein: CASSPGGGANTEAFF
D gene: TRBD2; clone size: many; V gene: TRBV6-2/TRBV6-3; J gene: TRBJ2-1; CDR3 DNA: TGTGCCAGCAGGAAAAGTACTAGCGGGGTGGTTAGGAATGAGCAGTTCTTC; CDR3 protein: CASRKSTSGVVRNEQFF
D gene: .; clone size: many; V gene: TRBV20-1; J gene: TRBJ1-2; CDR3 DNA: TGCAGTGCGCCCCTGGGGGTGAGAGGCTACACCTTC; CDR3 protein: CSAPLGVRGYTF
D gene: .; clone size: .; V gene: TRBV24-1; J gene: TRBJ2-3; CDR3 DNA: TGTGCCACCAGTGACCTGAGTGGGGTCCTGGCCGAAGCGGATTCGCAGTATTTT; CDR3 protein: CATSDLSGVLAEADSQYF
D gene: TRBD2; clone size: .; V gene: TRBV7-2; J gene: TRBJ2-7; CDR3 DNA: TGTGCCAGCAGTGACAGCGGGGGGCCCTCCTACGAGCAGTACTTC; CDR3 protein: CASSDSGGPSYEQYF
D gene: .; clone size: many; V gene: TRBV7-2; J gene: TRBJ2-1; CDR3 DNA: TGTGCCAGCAGCTTTGGGCGGGGTAACAATGAGCAGTTCTTC; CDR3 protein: CASSFGRGNNEQFF
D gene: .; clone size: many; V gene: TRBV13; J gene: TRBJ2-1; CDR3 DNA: TGTGCCAGCAGCTTAGACGGCAGAGACAATGAGCAGTTCTTC; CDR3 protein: CASSLDGRDNEQFF
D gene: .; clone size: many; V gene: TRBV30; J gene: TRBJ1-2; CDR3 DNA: TGTGCCTGGAGTGGGCAGGGTGAGGCTGGCTACACCTTC; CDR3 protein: CAWSGQGEAGYTF
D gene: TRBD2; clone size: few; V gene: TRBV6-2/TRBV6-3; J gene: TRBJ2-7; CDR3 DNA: TGTGCCAGCGGAACAACCGCGGGAGGGACGTACGAGCAGTACTTC; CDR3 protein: CASGTTAGGTYEQYF
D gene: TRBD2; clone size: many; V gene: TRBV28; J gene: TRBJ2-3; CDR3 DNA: TGTGCCAGCAGTTTATATATGAGGGAGGGTACGCAGTATTTT; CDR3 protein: CASSLYMREGTQYF
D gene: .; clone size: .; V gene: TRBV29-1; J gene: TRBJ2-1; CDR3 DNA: TGCAGCGGGGGCAGTCGCAATGAGCAGTTCTTC; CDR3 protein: CSGGSRNEQFF
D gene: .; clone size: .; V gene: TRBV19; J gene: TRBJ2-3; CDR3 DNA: TGTGCCAGTAGTATAACCCCCACAGGCGGGGTTGCAGATACGCAGTATTTT; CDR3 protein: CASSITPTGGVADTQYF
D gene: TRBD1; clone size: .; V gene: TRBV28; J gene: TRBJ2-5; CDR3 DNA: TGTGCCAGCAGTTCGCCGGGACAGGGGACTAATGAGCAGTACTTC; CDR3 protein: CASSSPGQGTNEQYF
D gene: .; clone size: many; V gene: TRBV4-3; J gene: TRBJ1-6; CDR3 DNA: TGCGCCAGCAGCCACCCACAGGTTAATTCACCCCTCCACTTT; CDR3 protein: CASSHPQVNSPLHF
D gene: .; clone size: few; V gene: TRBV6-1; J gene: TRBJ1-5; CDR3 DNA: TGTGCCAGCGAACTCAGCCCGGTTAGCAATCAGCCCCAGCATTTT; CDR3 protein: CASELSPVSNQPQHF
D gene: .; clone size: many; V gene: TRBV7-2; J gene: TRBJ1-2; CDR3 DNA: TGTGCCAGCAGCTTAGAGGCGGTAGGCTATGGCTACACCTTC; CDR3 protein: CASSLEAVGYGYTF
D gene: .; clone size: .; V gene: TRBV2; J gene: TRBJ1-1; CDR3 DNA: TGTGCCAGCAGTTTCTTAGGGGAAACTGAAGCTTTCTTT; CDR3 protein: CASSFLGETEAFF
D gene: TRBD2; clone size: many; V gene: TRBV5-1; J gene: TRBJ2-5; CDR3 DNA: TGCGCCAGCAGCGCACAACCTGGGACTAGCGGGGGGAAAGAGACCCAGTACTTC; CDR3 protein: CASSAQPGTSGGKETQYF
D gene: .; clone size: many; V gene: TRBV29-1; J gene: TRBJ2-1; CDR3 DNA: TGCAGCGGTGTTCCCGGGACTGGGGGCAATGAGCAGTTCTTC; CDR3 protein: CSGVPGTGGNEQFF
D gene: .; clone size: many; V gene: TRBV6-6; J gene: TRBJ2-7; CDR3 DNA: TGTGCCAGCAGTGCCCGAGGGCGATATAATGATGAGCAGTACTTC; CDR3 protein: CASSARGRYNDEQYF
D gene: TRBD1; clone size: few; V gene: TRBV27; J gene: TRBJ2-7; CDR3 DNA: TGTGCCAGCAGCCGCGGGACAGGGCCCTCCTACGAGCAGTACTTC; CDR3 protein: CASSRGTGPSYEQYF
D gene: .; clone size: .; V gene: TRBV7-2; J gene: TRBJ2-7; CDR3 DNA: TGTGCCGGCACCCCACGGGACCCCCACTACGAGCAGTACTTC; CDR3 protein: CAGTPRDPHYEQYF
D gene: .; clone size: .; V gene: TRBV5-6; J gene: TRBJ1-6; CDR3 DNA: TGTGCCAGCAGCTCTATAGACAGGATTAATTCACCCCTCCACTTT; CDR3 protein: CASSSIDRINSPLHF
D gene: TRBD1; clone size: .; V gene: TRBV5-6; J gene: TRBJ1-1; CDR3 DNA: TGTGCCAGCAGCCCCACAGGGGCTTTCACTGAAGCTTTCTTT; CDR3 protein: CASSPTGAFTEAFF
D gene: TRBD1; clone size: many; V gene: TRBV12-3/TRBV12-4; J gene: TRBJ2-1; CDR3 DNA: TGTGCCAGCAGCCGTCGGACCAGGGGGCAGGGTTCGAATGAGCAGTTCTTC; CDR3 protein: CASSRRTRGQGSNEQFF
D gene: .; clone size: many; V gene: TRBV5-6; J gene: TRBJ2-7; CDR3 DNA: TGTGCCAGCAGCTTCGGGCAGGGCGGCCACGAGCAGTACTTC; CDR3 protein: CASSFGQGGHEQYF
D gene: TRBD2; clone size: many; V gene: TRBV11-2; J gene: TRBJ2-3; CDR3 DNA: TGTGCCAGCCGGAGACTAGCGGGGTATGAAGATACGCAGTATTTT; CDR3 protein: CASRRLAGYEDTQYF
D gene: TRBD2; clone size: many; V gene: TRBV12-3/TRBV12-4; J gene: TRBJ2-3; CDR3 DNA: TGTGCCAGCAGTTTAGTCATCGGTGTTAGCGGGGCGATTCGGGATACGCAGTATTTT; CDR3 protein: CASSLVIGVSGAIRDTQYF
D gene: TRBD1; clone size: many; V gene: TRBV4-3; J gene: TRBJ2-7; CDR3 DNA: TGCGCCAGCAGCCAACAGACAGGGGCCATCCCCTACGAGCAGTACTTC; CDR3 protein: CASSQQTGAIPYEQYF
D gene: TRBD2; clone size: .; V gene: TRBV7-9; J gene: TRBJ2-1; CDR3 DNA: TGTGCCAGCAGGTCCATAGCGGGGGGGCGGAGTAATGAGCAGTTCTTC; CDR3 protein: CASRSIAGGRSNEQFF
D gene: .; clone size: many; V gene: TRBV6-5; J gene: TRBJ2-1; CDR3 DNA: TGTGCCAGCAGTCCCGTTTGGGGTGAGCAGTTCTTC; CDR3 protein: CASSPVWGEQFF
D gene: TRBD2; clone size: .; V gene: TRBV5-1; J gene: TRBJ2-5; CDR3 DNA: TGCGCCAGCAGCATGATAGCGGGGGCGCAGGGGACCCAGTACTTC; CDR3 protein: CASSMIAGAQGTQYF
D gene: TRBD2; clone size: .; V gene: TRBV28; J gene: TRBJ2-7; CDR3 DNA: TGTGCCAGCAGTTCGGGGGGGGTGGGACCGGCCTACGAGCAGTACTTC; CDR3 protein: CASSSGGVGPAYEQYF
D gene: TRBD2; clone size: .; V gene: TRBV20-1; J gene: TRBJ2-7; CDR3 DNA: TGCAGTGCTAGACGGACTAGCGGGTTCTACGTGCAGTACTTC; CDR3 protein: CSARRTSGFYVQYF
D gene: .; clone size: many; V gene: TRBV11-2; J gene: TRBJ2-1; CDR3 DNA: TGTGCCAGCAGCTTATCAGTCTCCTACAATGAGCAGTTCTTC; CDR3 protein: CASSLSVSYNEQFF
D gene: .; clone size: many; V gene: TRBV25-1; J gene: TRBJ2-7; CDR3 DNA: TGTGCCAGCAGTGACTCGGGTGGCCTCTCCTACGAGCAGTACTTC; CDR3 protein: CASSDSGGLSYEQYF
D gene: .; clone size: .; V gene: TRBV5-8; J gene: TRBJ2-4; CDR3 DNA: TGTGCCAGCAGCTTGGCCCCATACCCTGGTAACATTCAGTACTTC; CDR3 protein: CASSLAPYPGNIQYF
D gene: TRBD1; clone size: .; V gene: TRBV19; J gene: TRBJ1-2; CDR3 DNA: TGTGCCAGTAGCCAAGACAGGGGGCTCGGCTATGGCTACACCTTC; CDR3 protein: CASSQDRGLGYGYTF
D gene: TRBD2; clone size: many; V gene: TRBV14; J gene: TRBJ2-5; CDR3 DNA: TGTGCCAGCAGCCAAGATGGGGAACTAGCGGGGAGGAAGACCCAGTACTTC; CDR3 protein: CASSQDGELAGRKTQYF
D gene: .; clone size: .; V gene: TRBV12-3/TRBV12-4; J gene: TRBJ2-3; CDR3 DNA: TGTGCCAGCAGTTTTTCTAGCGTGAGAGCAGATGCGCAGTATTTT; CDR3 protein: CASSFSSVRADAQYF
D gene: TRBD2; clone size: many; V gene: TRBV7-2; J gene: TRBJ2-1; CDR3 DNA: TGTGCCAGCAGCCCGGGACTAGCGGGTGATGGGCAGTTCTTC; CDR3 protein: CASSPGLAGDGQFF
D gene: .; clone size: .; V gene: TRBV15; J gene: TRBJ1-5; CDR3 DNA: TGTGCCACCAGCAGAGCAGGGAGCCTTAGTCAGCCCCAGCATTTT; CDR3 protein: CATSRAGSLSQPQHF
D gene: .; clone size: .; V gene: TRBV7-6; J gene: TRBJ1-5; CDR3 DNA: TGTGCCAGCAGCTTAGCGGGGGGGAATATCAATCAGCCCCAGCATTTT; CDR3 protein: CASSLAGGNINQPQHF
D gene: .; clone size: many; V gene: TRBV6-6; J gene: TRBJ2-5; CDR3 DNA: TGTGCCAGCAGTGACCAAAAGCGGAAGCAAGAGACCCAGTACTTC; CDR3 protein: CASSDQKRKQETQYF
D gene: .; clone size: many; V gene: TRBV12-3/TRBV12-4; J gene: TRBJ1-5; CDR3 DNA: TGTGCCAGCAGCTTCGCTGGGAATCAGCCCCAGCATTTT; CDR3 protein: CASSFAGNQPQHF
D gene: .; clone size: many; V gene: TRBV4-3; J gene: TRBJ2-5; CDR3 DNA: TGCGCCAGCAGCCAAGAATGGGGAGTGGGAGAGACCCAGTACTTC; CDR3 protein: CASSQEWGVGETQYF
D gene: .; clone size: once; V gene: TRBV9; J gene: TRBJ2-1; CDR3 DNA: TGTGCCAGCAGCGTCGACAGTCTCAATGAGCAGTTCTTC; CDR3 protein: CASSVDSLNEQFF
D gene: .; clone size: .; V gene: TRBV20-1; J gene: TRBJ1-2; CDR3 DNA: TGCAGTGCTAGAGATCTGTTGGACGCAGCTAACTATGGCTACACCTTC; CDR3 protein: CSARDLLDAANYGYTF
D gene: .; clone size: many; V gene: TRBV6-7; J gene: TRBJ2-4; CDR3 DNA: TGTGCCAGCCCCGAGGACCGGGGCGTTTTTGGCAAAAACATTCAGTACTTC; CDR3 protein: CASPEDRGVFGKNIQYF
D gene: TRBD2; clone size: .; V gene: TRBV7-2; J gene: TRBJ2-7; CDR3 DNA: TGTGCCAGCAGCCAGCGCGGGGGACGCTGCGTGGAGCAGTACTTC; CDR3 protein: CASSQRGGRCVEQYF